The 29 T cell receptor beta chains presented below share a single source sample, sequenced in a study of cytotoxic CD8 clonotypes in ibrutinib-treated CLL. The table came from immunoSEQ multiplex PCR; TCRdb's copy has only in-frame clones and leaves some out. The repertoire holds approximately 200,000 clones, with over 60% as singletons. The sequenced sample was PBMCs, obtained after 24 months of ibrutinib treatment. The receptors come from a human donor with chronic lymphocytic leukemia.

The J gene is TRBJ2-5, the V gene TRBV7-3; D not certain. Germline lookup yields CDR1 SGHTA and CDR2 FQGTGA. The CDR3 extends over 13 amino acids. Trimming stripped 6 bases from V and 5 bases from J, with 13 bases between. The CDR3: CASSPRTGETQYF. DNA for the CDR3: TGTGCCAGCAGTCCCCGGACCGGGGAGACCCAGTACTTC.

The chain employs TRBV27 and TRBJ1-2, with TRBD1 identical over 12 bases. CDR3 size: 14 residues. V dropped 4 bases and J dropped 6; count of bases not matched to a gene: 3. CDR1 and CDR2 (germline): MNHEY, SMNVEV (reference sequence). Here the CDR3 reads CASSWGQGADGYTF. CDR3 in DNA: TGTGCCAGCAGTTGGGGACAGGGGGCGGATGGCTACACCTTC.

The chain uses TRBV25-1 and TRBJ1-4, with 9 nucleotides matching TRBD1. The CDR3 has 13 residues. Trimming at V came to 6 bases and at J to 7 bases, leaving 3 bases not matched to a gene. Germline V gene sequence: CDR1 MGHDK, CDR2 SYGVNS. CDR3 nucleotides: TGTGCCAGCAGCCGGGACAGGGCTGAAAAACTGTTTTTT. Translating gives CASSRDRAEKLFF.

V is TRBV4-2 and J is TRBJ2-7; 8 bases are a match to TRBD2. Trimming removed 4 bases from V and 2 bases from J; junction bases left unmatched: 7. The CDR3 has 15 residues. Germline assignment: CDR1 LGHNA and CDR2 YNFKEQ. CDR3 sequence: CASSPGPSGPYEQYF. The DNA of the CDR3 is TGTGCCAGCAGCCCGGGACCTAGCGGGCCCTACGAGCAGTACTTC.

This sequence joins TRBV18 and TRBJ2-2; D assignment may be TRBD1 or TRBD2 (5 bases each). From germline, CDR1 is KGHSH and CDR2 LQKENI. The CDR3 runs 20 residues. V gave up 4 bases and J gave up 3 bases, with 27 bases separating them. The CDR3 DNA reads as TGTGCCAGCTCACACCCCGGGACCCAATCCCCGCGCGGCGACACCGGGGAGCTGTTTTTT. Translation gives CASSHPGTQSPRGDTGELFF.

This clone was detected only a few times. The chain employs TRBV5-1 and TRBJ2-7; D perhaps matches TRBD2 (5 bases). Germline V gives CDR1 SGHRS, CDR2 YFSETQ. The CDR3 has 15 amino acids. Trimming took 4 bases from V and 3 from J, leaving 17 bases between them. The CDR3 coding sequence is TGCGCCAGCAGCAAACCCTCTAAGCGGAACTACGAGCAGTACTTC. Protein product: CASSKPSKRNYEQYF.

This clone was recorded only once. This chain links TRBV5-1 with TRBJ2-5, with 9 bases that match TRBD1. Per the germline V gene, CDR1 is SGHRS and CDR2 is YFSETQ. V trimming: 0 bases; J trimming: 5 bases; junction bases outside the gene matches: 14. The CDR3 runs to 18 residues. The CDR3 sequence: CASSLALSPTGGSETQYF. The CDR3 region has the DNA TGCGCCAGCAGCTTGGCCCTCTCTCCGACAGGGGGATCGGAGACCCAGTACTTC.

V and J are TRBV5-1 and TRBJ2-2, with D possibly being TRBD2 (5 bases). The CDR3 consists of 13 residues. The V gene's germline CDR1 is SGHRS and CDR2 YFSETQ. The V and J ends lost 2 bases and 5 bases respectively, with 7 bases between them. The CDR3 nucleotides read TGCGCCAGCAGCTTACTAGGTACCGGGGAGCTGTTTTTT. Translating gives CASSLLGTGELFF. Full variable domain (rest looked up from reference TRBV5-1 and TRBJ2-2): KAGVTQTPRYLIKTRGQQVTLSCSPISGHRSVSWYQQTPGQGLQFLFEYFSETQRNKGNFPGRFSGRQFSNSRSEMNVSTLELGDSALYLCASSLLGTGELFFGEGSRLTVL.

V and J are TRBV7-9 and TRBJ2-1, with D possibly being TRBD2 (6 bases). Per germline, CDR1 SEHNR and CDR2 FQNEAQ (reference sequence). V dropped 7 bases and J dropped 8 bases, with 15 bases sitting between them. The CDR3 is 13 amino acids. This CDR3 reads CASNRLEVDEQFF. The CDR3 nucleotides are TGTGCCAGCAACCGACTAGAGGTGGATGAGCAGTTCTTC. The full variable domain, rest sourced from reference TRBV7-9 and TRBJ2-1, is DTGVSQNPRHKITKRGQNVTFRCDPISEHNRLYWYRQTLGQGPEFLTYFQNEAQLEKSRLLSDRFSAERPKGSFSTLEIQRTEQGDSAMYLCASNRLEVDEQFFGPGTRLTVL.

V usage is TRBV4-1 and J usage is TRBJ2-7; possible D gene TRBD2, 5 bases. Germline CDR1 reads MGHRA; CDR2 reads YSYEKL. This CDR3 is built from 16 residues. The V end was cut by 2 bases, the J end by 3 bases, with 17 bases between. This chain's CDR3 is CASSQRETRQGYEQYF. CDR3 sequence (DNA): TGCGCCAGCAGCCAAAGGGAAACTAGACAAGGCTACGAGCAGTACTTC.

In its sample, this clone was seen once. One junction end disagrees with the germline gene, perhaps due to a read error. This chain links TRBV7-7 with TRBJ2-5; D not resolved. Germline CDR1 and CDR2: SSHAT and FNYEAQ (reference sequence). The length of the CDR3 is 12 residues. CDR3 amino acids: CASSPAGETQYF. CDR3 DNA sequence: TGTGCTAGCAGCCCAGCCGGGGAGACCCAGTACTTC.

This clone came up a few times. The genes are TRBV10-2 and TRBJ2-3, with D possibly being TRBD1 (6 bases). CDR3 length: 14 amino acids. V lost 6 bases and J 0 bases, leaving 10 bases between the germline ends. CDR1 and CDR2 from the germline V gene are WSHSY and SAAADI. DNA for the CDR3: TGCGCCAGCAGCCTAGGGGGAAGCACAGATACGCAGTATTTT. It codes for CASSLGGSTDTQYF.

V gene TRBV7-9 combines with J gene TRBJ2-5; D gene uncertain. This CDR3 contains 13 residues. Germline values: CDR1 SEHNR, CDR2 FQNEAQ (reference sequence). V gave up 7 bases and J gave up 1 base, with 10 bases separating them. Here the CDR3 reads CASTDWVQETQYF. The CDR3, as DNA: TGTGCCAGCACTGACTGGGTCCAAGAGACCCAGTACTTC. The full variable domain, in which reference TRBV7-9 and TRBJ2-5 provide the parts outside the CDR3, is DTGVSQNPRHKITKRGQNVTFRCDPISEHNRLYWYRQTLGQGPEFLTYFQNEAQLEKSRLLSDRFSAERPKGSFSTLEIQRTEQGDSAMYLCASTDWVQETQYFGPGTRLLVL.

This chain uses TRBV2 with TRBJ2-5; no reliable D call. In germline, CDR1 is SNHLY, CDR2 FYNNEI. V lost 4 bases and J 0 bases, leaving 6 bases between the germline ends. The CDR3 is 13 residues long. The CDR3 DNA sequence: TGTGCCAGCAGTGTCAGGTACCAAGAGACCCAGTACTTC. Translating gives CASSVRYQETQYF.

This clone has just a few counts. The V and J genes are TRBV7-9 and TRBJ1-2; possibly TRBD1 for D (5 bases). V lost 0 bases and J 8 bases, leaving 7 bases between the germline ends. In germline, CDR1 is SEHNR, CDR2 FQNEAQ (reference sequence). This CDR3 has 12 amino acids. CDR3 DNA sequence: TGTGCCAGCAGCTTAGCAGGGGTCGGCTACACCTTC. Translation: CASSLAGVGYTF.

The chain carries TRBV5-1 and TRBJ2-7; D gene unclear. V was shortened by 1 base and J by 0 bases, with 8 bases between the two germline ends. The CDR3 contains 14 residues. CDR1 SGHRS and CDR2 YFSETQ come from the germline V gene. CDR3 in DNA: TGCGCCAGCAGCTTGACAGAGTTCTCCTACGAGCAGTACTTC. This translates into CASSLTEFSYEQYF.

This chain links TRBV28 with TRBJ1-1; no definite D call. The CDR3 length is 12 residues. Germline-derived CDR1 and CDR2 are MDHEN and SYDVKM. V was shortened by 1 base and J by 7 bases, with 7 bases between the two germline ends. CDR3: CASSLLSVEAFF. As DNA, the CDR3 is TGTGCCAGCAGTTTATTGTCAGTTGAAGCTTTCTTT.

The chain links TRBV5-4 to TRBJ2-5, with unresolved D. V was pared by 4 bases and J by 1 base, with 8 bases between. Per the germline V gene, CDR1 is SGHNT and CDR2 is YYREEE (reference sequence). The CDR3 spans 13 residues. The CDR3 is CASSTWGQETQYF. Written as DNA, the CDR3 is TGTGCCAGCAGCACATGGGGCCAAGAGACCCAGTACTTC.

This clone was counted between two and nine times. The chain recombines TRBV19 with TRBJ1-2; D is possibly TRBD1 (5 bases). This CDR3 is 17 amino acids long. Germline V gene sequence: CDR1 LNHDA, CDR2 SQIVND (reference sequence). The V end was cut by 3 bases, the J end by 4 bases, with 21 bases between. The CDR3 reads CASSIWTGTPTPYGYTF. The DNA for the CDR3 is TGTGCCAGTAGTATCTGGACCGGGACTCCTACCCCCTATGGCTACACCTTC.

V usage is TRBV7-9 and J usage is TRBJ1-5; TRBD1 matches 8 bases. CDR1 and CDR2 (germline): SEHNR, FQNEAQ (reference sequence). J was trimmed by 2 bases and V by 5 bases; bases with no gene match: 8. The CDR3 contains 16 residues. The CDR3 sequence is CASSQMTGVGNQPQHF. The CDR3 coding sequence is TGTGCCAGCAGCCAAATGACAGGGGTTGGCAATCAGCCCCAGCATTTT. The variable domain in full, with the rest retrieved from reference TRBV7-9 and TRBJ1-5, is DTGVSQNPRHKITKRGQNVTFRCDPISEHNRLYWYRQTLGQGPEFLTYFQNEAQLEKSRLLSDRFSAERPKGSFSTLEIQRTEQGDSAMYLCASSQMTGVGNQPQHFGDGTRLSIL.

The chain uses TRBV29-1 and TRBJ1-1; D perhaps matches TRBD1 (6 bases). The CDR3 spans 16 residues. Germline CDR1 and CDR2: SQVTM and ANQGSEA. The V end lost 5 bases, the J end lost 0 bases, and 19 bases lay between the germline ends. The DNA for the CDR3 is TGCAGCGTTCCCAGATGGGGGGAGGGGGTGAACACTGAAGCTTTCTTT. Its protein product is CSVPRWGEGVNTEAFF.

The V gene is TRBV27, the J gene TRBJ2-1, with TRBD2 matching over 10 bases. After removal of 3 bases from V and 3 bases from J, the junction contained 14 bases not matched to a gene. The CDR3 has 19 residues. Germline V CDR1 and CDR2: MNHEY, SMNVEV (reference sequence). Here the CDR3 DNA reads TGTGCCAGCAGTTTGAGAGCGAGCGGGAGGGCTGGGGACTACAATGAGCAGTTCTTC. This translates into CASSLRASGRAGDYNEQFF.

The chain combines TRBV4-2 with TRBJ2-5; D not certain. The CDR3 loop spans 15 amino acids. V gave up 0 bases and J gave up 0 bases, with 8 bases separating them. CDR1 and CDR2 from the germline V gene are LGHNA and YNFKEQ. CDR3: CASSQDRGNQETQYF. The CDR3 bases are TGTGCCAGCAGCCAAGATCGTGGTAACCAAGAGACCCAGTACTTC.

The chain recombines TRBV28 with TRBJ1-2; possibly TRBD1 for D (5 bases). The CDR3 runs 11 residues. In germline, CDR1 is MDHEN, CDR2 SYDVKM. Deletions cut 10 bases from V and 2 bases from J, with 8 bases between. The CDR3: CATGGNYGYTF. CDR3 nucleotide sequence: TGTGCCACCGGGGGGAACTATGGCTACACCTTC.

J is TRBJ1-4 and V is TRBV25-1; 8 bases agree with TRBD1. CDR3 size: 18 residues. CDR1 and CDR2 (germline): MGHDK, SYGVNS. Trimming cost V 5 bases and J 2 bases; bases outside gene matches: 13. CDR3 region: CASSWGQGAFVTNEKLFF. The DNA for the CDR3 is TGTGCCAGCAGTTGGGGGCAGGGGGCGTTTGTCACTAATGAAAAACTGTTTTTT.

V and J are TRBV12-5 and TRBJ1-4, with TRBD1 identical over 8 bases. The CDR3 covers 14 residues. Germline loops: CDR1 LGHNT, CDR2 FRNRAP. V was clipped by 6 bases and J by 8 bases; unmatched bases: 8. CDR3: CASGAGQGSEKLFF. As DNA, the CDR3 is TGTGCTAGTGGAGCAGGACAGGGATCAGAAAAACTGTTTTTT.

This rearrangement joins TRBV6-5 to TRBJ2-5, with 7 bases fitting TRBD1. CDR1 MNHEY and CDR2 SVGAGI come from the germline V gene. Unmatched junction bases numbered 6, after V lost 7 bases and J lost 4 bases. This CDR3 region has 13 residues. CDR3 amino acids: CASTSEGAETQYF. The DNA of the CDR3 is TGTGCCAGCACCAGTGAGGGGGCAGAGACCCAGTACTTC.

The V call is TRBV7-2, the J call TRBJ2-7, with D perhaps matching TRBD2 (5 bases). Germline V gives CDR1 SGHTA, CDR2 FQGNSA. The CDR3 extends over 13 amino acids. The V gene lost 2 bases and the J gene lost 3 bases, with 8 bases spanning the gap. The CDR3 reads CASSLKRNYEQYF. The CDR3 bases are TGTGCCAGCAGCTTAAAGCGGAACTACGAGCAGTACTTC.

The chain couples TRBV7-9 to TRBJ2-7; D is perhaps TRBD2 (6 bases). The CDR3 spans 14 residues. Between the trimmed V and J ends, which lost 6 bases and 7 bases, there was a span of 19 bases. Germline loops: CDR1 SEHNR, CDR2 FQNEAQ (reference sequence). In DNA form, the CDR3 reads TGTGCCAGCAGGCCAGGGTGGGAGGATAGGGAGCAGTACTTC. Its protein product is CASRPGWEDREQYF.